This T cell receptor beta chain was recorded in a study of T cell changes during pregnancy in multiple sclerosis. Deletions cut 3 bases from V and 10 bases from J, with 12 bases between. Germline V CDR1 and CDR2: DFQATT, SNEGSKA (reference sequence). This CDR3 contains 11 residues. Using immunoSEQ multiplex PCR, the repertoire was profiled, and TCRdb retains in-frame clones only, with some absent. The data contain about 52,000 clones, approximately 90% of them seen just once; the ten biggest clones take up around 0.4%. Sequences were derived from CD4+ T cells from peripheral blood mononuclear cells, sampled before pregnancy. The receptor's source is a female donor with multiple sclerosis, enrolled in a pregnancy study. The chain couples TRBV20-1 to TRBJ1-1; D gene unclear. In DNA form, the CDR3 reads TGCAGTGCTAGCAGAGGCCCCTCAGCTTTCTTT. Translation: CSASRGPSAFF.